The present T cell receptor beta chain was sequenced within a study of cytomegalovirus exposure and HLA in healthy donors. Study-wide points: For TCR beta chains, V- and J-gene trimming was later linked to a missense DCLRE1C variant. Later on, analysis showed that most CMV-associated TCR beta chains appeared to be HLA-restricted. Most sequenced TCRs were rare (though some public TCRs occurred in many donors).

PCR primers comprised 60 Vbeta and 13 Jbeta primers. Data came from immunoSEQ multiplex PCR; TCRdb stores just in-frame clones and leaves some out. Of around 120,000 clones listed, roughly 80% were seen once; the top ten hold around 3.6%. Unmatched junction bases numbered 6, after V lost 5 bases and J lost 1 base. Germline V gives CDR1 SGHNT, CDR2 YENEEA. This CDR3 comprises 16 residues. This clone was seen only a few times. Its specificity is unknown. The rearrangement links TRBV11-3 to TRBJ2-2; TRBD1 matches 8 bases. Sequenced material: PBMCs. This sequence originates from a man aged 25-45 years in good health and CMV-seronegative. The CDR3, as DNA: TGTGCCAGCAGCCTCCGGACAGGGATGAACACCGGGGAGCTGTTTTTT. This sequence encodes CASSLRTGMNTGELFF. The whole variable domain, remainder taken from reference TRBV11-3 and TRBJ2-2, is EAGVVQSPRYKIIEKKQPVAFWCNPISGHNTLYWYLQNLGQGPELLIRYENEEAVDDSQLPKDRFSAERLKGVDSTLKIQPAELGDSAVYLCASSLRTGMNTGELFFGEGSRLTVL.